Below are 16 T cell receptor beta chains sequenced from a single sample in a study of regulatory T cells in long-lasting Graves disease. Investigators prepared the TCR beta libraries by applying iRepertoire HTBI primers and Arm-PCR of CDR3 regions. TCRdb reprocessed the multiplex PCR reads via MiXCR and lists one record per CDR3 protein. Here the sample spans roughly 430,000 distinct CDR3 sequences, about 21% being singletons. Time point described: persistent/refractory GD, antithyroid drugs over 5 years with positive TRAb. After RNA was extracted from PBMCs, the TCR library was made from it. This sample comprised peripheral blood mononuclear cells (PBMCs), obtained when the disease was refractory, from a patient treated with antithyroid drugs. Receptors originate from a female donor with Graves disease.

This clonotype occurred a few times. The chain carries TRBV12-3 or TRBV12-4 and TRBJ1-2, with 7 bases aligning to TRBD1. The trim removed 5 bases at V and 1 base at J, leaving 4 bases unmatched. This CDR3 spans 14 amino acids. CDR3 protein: CASSLGQVNYGYTF. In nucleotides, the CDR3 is TGTGCCAGCAGTCTCGGACAGGTTAACTATGGCTACACCTTC.

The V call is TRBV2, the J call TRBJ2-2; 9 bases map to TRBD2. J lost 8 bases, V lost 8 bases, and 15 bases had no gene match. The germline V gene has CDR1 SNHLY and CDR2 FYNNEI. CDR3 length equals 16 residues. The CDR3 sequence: CASELGGAGGPGELFF. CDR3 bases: TGTGCCAGCGAACTGGGAGGGGCGGGAGGGCCTGGGGAGCTGTTTTTT.

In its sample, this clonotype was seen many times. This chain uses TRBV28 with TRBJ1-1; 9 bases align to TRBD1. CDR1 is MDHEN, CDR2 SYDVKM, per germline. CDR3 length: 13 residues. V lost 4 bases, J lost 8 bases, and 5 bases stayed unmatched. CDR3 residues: CASSSRDRDEAFF. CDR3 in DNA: TGTGCCAGCAGTTCGCGGGACAGGGACGAAGCTTTCTTT.

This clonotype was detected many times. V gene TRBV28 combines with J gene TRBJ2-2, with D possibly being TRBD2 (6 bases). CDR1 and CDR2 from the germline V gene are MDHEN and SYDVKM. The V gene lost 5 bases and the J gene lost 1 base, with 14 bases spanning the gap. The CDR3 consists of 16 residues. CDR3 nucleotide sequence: TGTGCCAGCAGTATCCGGACTACCAAGAACACCGGGGAGCTGTTTTTT. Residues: CASSIRTTKNTGELFF. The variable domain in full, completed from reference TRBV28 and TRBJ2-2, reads DVKVTQSSRYLVKRTGEKVFLECVQDMDHENMFWYRQDPGLGLRLIYFSYDVKMKEKGDIPEGYSVSREKKERFSLILESASTNQTSMYLCASSIRTTKNTGELFFGEGSRLTVL.

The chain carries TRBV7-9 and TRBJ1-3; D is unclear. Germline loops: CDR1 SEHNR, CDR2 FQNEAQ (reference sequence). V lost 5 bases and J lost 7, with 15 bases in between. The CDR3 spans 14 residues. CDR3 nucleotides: TGTGCCAGCAGCCCCAGAGGGCTTCGGAACACCATATATTTT. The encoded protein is CASSPRGLRNTIYF. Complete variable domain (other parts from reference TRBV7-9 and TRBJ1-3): DTGVSQNPRHKITKRGQNVTFRCDPISEHNRLYWYRQTLGQGPEFLTYFQNEAQLEKSRLLSDRFSAERPKGSFSTLEIQRTEQGDSAMYLCASSPRGLRNTIYFGEGSWLTVV.

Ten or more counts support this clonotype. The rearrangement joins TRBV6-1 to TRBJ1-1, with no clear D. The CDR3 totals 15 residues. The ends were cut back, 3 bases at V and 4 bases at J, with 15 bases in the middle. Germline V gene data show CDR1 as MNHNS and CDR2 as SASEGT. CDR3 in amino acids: CASSDRAHVRTEAFF. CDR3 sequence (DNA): TGTGCCAGCAGTGACCGGGCCCACGTACGCACTGAAGCTTTCTTT.

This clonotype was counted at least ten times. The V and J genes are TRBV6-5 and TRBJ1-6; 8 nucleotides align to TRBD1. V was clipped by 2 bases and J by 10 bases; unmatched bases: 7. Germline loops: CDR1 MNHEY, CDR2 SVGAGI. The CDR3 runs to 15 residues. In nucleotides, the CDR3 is TGTGCCAGCAGTTACGACCAGGGGGCCTTGTCACCCCTCCACTTT. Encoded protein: CASSYDQGALSPLHF.

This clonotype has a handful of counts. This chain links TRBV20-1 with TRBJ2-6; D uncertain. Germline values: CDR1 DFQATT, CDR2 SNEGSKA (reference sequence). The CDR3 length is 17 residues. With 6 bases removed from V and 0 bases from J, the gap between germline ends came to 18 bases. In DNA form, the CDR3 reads TGCAGTGCCGTTTCTACGACTCCTCGCTCTGGGGCCAACGTCCTGACTTTC. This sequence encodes CSAVSTTPRSGANVLTF.

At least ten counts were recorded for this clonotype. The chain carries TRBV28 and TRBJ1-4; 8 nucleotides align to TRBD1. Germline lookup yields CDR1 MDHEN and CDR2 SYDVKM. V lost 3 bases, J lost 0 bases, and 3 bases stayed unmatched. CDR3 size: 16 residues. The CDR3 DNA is TGTGCCAGCAGTTTCACAGGGGGGGCAACTAATGAAAAACTGTTTTTT. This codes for CASSFTGGATNEKLFF.

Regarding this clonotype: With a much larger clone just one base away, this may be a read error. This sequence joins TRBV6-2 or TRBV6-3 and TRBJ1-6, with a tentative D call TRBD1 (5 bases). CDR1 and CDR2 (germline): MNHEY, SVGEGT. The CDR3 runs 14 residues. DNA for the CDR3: TGTGCCAGCAGTAGGGGTAACTATAATCCACCCCTCCACTTT. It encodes CASSRGNYNPPLHF.

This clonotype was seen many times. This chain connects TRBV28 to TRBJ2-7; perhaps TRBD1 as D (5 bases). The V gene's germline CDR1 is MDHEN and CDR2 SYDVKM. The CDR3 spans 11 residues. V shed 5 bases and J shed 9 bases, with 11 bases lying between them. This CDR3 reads CASSPGHVQYF. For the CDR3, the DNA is TGTGCCAGCAGTCCAGGACACGTGCAGTACTTC. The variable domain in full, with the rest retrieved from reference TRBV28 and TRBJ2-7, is DVKVTQSSRYLVKRTGEKVFLECVQDMDHENMFWYRQDPGLGLRLIYFSYDVKMKEKGDIPEGYSVSREKKERFSLILESASTNQTSMYLCASSPGHVQYFGPGTRLTVT.

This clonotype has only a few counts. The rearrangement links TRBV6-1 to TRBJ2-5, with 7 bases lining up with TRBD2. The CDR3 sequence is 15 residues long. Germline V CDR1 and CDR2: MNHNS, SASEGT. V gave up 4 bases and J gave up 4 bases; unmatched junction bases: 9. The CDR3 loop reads CASSAKGGGRETQYF. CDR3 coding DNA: TGTGCCAGCAGTGCGAAGGGTGGCGGGAGAGAGACCCAGTACTTC.

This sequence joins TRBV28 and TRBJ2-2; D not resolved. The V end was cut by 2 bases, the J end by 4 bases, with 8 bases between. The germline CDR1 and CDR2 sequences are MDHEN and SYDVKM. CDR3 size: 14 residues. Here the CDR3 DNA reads TGTGCCAGCAGTTTAAGCAGGTCCACCGGGGAGCTGTTTTTT. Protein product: CASSLSRSTGELFF.

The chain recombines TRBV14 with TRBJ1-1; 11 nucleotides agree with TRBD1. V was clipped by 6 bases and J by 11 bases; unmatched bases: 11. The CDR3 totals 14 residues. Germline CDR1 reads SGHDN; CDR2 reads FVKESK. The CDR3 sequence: CASSSGTGGPGAFF. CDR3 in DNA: TGTGCCAGCAGTTCAGGGACAGGGGGACCGGGCGCTTTCTTT.

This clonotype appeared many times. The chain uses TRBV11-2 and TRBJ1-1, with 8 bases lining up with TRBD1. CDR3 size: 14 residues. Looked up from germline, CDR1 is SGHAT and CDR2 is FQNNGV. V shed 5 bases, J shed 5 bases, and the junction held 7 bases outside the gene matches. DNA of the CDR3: TGTGCCAGCAGCCCTGGACAGGGAAAAACTGAAGCTTTCTTT. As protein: CASSPGQGKTEAFF.

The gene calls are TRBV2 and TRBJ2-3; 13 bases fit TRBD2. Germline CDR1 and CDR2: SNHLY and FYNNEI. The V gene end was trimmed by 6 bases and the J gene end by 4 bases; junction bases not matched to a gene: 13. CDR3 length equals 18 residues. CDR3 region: CASSLPPGTSGISDTQYF. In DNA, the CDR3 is TGTGCCAGCAGCCTTCCTCCGGGGACTAGCGGGATTTCAGATACGCAGTATTTT.